The subject of this entry is one T cell receptor beta chain. The same CDR3 also results from other DNA sequences found in this sample. Around 30,000 T cell genomes (roughly 0.2 ug DNA) went into each sorted-subset replicate. Sequencing used immunoSEQ multiplex PCR; TCRdb keeps in-frame clones, though not all of them. The sample carries about 1.9 million clones, 90% to 95% recorded once. The germline V and J ends were trimmed by 0 bases and 2 bases, with 9 bases remaining between them. This CDR3 is 14 amino acids long. Germline-derived CDR1 and CDR2 are SGDLS and YYNGEE. Naive CD8 cells lacked CD45RO, underwent positive selection for CCR7 and left out terminally differentiated effector memory CD45RA+ cells. The data are from a study of shared clonotypes between healthy human individuals. Study-level background: There were three CD4 naive, three CD4 memory, two CD8 naive and one CD8 memory plates per donor.

This clonotype originated in a young man in good health. Some clones in this sample may be carry-over from other donors' samples. This rearrangement joins TRBV9 to TRBJ2-7; D possibly corresponds to TRBD2 (6 bases). The sequencing input was naive CD8+ T cells from PBMCs. DNA for the CDR3: TGTGCCAGCAGCGTAGGGGACTCTCCCTACGAGCAGTACTTC. Translation gives CASSVGDSPYEQYF.